This TCR beta chain is from a study of blood T cell repertoires in COVID-19. Overall study: In each case, the material was cDNA or gDNA derived from T cells, B-cell-depleted T cells, or PBMCs.

Methods used by the authors: Amplification from reference gene primers served as the basis for estimated nucleated cell counts. Assay used: immunoSEQ multiplex PCR; TCRdb lists only in-frame clones, some missing. The D gene and trimming were derived from the DNA, and the V and J assignments and clone size from that table. The sample has some 290,000 clones; roughly nine tenths are singletons. This CDR3 spans 17 amino acids. With 3 bases clipped from V and 3 bases from J, the junction kept 11 bases outside the gene matches. In germline, CDR1 is SNHLY, CDR2 FYNNEI. The J gene is TRBJ2-3, the V gene TRBV2; 8 bases are shared with TRBD2. The sample was peripheral blood. The clonotype was recovered from a woman aged 25 to 39 with COVID-19, enrolled during active disease. CDR3 sequence reads: CASSDLGTSRGTDTQYF. CDR3 nucleotide sequence: TGTGCCAGCAGTGACCTGGGGACTAGTCGAGGAACAGATACGCAGTATTTT.